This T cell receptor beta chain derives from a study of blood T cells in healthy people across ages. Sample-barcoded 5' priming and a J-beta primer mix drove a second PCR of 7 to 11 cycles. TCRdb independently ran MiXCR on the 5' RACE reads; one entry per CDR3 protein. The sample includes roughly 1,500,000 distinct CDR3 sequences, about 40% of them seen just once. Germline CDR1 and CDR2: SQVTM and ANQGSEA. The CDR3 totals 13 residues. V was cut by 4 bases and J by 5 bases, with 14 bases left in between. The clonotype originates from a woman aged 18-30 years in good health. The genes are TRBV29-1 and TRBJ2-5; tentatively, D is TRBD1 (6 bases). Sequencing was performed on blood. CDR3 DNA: TGCAGCGTTGGTCAGGGGCGCAGGGAGACCCAGTACTTC. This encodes CSVGQGRRETQYF.